These 24 T cell receptor beta chains share one sample of origin, sequenced in a study of T-cell memory formation after mild COVID-19. TCRdb reanalysed the 5' RACE reads using MiXCR and keeps one entry per CDR3 protein. The table lists more than 150,000 distinct CDR3 sequences, 11% of them singletons. Material: PBMCs or a T cell subset sorted from them (not recorded which). Receptors originate from a man aged 18 to 29 who had mild COVID-19 (a few samples of this study predate the infection). Cell type and time point are not known.

The sample holds a few counts of this clonotype. This chain joins TRBV19 and TRBJ2-1; possibly TRBD1 or TRBD2 for D (5 bases each). The CDR3 totals 15 residues. V lost 7 bases and J lost 9, with 22 bases in between. CDR1 is LNHDA and CDR2 is SQIVND in the germline V gene (reference sequence). DNA for the CDR3: TGTGCCAGTATTCCCCCCGGCAGGGATGGAGGTGAGCAGTTCTTC. This gives the protein CASIPPGRDGGEQFF.

This clonotype was detected ten times or more. The genes are TRBV5-5 and TRBJ1-5; perhaps TRBD1 as D (5 bases). The V and J ends lost 3 bases and 2 bases respectively, with 18 bases between them. The CDR3 is 17 amino acids. The germline CDR1 and CDR2 sequences are SGHKS and YYEKEE (reference sequence). The chain's CDR3 is CASSSGLAREGNQPQHF. The DNA for the CDR3 is TGTGCCAGCAGCTCCGGCCTGGCCAGGGAAGGCAATCAGCCCCAGCATTTT.

V gene TRBV15 combines with J gene TRBJ1-2, with no clear D. CDR1 is LNHNV, CDR2 YYDKDF, per germline (reference sequence). The CDR3 sequence is 17 residues long. The V end lost 1 base, the J end lost 5 bases, and 20 bases lay between the germline ends. This CDR3 reads CATSRVRGTAPGYGYTF. CDR3 in DNA: TGTGCCACCAGCAGAGTTCGGGGTACCGCCCCGGGGTATGGCTACACCTTC. Full variable domain (rest looked up from reference TRBV15 and TRBJ1-2): DAMVIQNPRYQVTQFGKPVTLSCSQTLNHNVMYWYQQKSSQAPKLLFHYYDKDFNNEADTPDNFQSRRPNTSFCFLDIRSPGLGDTAMYLCATSRVRGTAPGYGYTFGSGTRLTVV.

The rearrangement uses TRBV5-1 and TRBJ2-2; possibly TRBD1 or TRBD2 for D (5 bases each). The ends were cut back, 4 bases at V and 4 bases at J, with 20 bases in the middle. Germline-derived CDR1 and CDR2 are SGHRS and YFSETQ. The CDR3 consists of 17 residues. The CDR3 region has the DNA TGCGCCAGCAGCCCACCCACCGGGACCCCGTTCACCGGGGAGCTGTTTTTT. Its protein product is CASSPPTGTPFTGELFF.

This clonotype was seen ten or more times. The chain uses TRBV7-2 and TRBJ1-5, with no clear D. V was shortened by 5 bases and J by 5 bases, with 13 bases between the two germline ends. This CDR3 contains 14 residues. Germline CDR1 reads SGHTA; CDR2 reads FQGNSA. CDR3: CASSLGSLHQPQHF. DNA of the CDR3: TGTGCCAGCAGCCTAGGGAGTTTACATCAGCCCCAGCATTTT. Full variable domain (outside the CDR3, taken from reference TRBV7-2 and TRBJ1-5): GAGVSQSPSNKVTEKGKDVELRCDPISGHTALYWYRQSLGQGLEFLIYFQGNSAPDKSGLPSDRFSAERTGGSVSTLTIQRTQQEDSAVYLCASSLGSLHQPQHFGDGTRLSIL.

This clonotype was detected only a few times. The gene calls are TRBV7-9 and TRBJ1-5; D gene ambiguous. Per the germline V gene, CDR1 is SEHNR and CDR2 is FQNEAQ (reference sequence). V was trimmed by 2 bases and J by 4 bases, leaving 6 bases between them. The CDR3 consists of 13 residues. This CDR3 is CASSLLVNQPQHF. The DNA of the CDR3 is TGTGCCAGCAGCTTACTTGTAAATCAGCCCCAGCATTTT.

The rearrangement uses TRBV5-6 and TRBJ1-2; possibly TRBD1 for D (6 bases). The CDR3 extends over 14 amino acids. Trimming took 4 bases from V and 4 from J, leaving 14 bases between them. Germline CDR1 is SGHDT and CDR2 is YYEEEE. The CDR3 bases are TGTGCCAGCAGCCCTCAGGGGCCACTCTATGGCTACACCTTC. It encodes CASSPQGPLYGYTF. Variable domain in full (rest from reference TRBV5-6 and TRBJ1-2): DAGVTQSPTHLIKTRGQQVTLRCSPKSGHDTVSWYQQALGQGPQFIFQYYEEEERQRGNFPDRFSGHQFPNYSSELNVNALLLGDSALYLCASSPQGPLYGYTFGSGTRLTVV.

This clonotype was picked up a small number of times. This chain links TRBV7-2 with TRBJ2-1; TRBD2 matches 10 bases. The junction had 14 bases not matched to a gene; V was cut back by 6 bases and J by 3 bases. The CDR3 is 18 residues long. CDR1 SGHTA and CDR2 FQGNSA come from the germline V gene. The CDR3 DNA follows: TGTGCCAGCAGGCCAAGGGAGCGGGGGGGGACCCTCTACAATGAGCAGTTCTTC. Translating it yields CASRPRERGGTLYNEQFF.

CDR3 in DNA: TGTGCCAGCAGGAGGACATACTCTAGCCACTACGAGCAGTACTTC. Amino acid sequence: CASRRTYSSHYEQYF. V and J are TRBV6-5 and TRBJ2-7; D might be TRBD1 or TRBD2, each matching 5 bases. Germline-derived CDR1 and CDR2 are MNHEY and SVGAGI. V shed 6 bases and J shed 3 bases, with 18 bases lying between them. This CDR3 contains 15 residues.

This clonotype was recorded many times. The V and J genes are TRBV7-3 and TRBJ2-2; D unclear. V shed 5 bases and J shed 0 bases, with 10 bases lying between them. The CDR3 is made up of 15 amino acids. Germline loops: CDR1 SGHTA, CDR2 FQGTGA. CDR3 sequence: CASSPLLANTGELFF. In nucleotides, the CDR3 is TGTGCCAGCAGCCCCCTCCTAGCGAACACCGGGGAGCTGTTTTTT.

The chain carries TRBV20-1 and TRBJ1-5; the D gene is possibly TRBD1 (5 bases). CDR3 size: 15 residues. V shed 4 bases and J shed 2 bases, with 15 bases lying between them. CDR1 is DFQATT, CDR2 SNEGSKA, per germline (reference sequence). CDR3 region: CSATMGVEGNQPQHF. The DNA of the CDR3 is TGCAGTGCTACCATGGGGGTTGAAGGCAATCAGCCCCAGCATTTT.

In its sample, this clonotype was seen a few times. The CDR3 is CASKAGGYEQYV. In DNA form, the CDR3 reads TGTGCCAGCAAGGCGGGGGGATACGAGCAGTACGTC. The J gene is TRBJ2-7, the V gene TRBV6-2 or TRBV6-3, with 8 bases fitting TRBD2. Germline trimming cut 7 bases from V and 4 bases from J; bases unmatched to any gene: 3. This CDR3 contains 12 residues. From germline, CDR1 is MNHEY and CDR2 SVGEGT.

Worth noting for this clonotype: The germline gene is not matched at one end of the junction; a read error may be the cause. The chain couples TRBV7-9 to TRBJ1-2, with D perhaps TRBD1 (5 bases). Germline CDR1 SEHNR, CDR2 FQNEAQ (reference sequence). The CDR3 length is 16 residues. CDR3 loop: CASSLSFADSGLLGGF. Written as DNA, the CDR3 is TGTGCCAGCAGCTTAAGCTTCGCGGATTCGGGACTCCTCGGTGGCTTC.

This clonotype was detected many times. CDR3 protein: CASSYSSLAGETQYF. The CDR3 region has the DNA TGTGCCAGCAGTTACTCCAGTCTAGCGGGAGAGACCCAGTACTTC. The chain recombines TRBV6-6 with TRBJ2-5; TRBD2 matches at 8 bases. This CDR3 is 15 amino acids long. Germline V gene sequence: CDR1 MNHNY, CDR2 SVGAGI (reference sequence). V lost 0 bases to trimming and J lost 4 bases; unmatched junction nucleotides: 4.

There are a few counts of this clonotype. The gene calls are TRBV6-6 and TRBJ2-3; a weak D match, TRBD2 (6 bases). Germline V gene sequence: CDR1 MNHNY, CDR2 SVGAGI (reference sequence). The CDR3 length is 14 residues. V lost 8 bases and J 1 base, leaving 13 bases between the germline ends. DNA for the CDR3: TGTGCCAGCCAAACATCTAGCGGCACAGATACGCAGTATTTT. Amino acid sequence: CASQTSSGTDTQYF.

The chain joins TRBV20-1 to TRBJ1-2; 7 nucleotides agree with TRBD1. The CDR3 is 14 residues long. CDR1 and CDR2 (germline): DFQATT, SNEGSKA (reference sequence). Trimming at V came to 0 bases and at J to 6 bases, leaving 7 bases not matched to a gene. The CDR3 here is CSARESRQGDGYTF. The DNA of the CDR3 is TGCAGTGCTAGAGAATCCCGCCAGGGGGATGGCTACACCTTC.

The J gene is TRBJ2-7, the V gene TRBV6-2 or TRBV6-3, with a possible D match to TRBD2 (7 bases). Trimming removed 4 bases at V and 6 bases at J, with 28 bases between. Germline assignment: CDR1 MNHEY and CDR2 SVGEGT. This CDR3 spans 18 amino acids. CDR3 DNA sequence: TGTGCCAGCAGTTCCCGACCAGGGGAGGGGGGCCTCCCCTTCGAGCAGTACTTC. This gives the protein CASSSRPGEGGLPFEQYF.

The chain carries TRBV12-3 or TRBV12-4 and TRBJ1-1, with D unresolved. The CDR3 consists of 12 residues. V lost 6 bases to trimming and J lost 4 bases, with 9 bases between them. CDR3 sequence reads: CASSSRITEAFF. As DNA, the CDR3 is TGTGCCAGCAGCTCTCGGATCACTGAAGCTTTCTTT.

This clonotype was counted many times. In DNA, the CDR3 is TGTGCCAGCAGCTTAGGTGACAGGGGTGGTCAAGAGACCCAGTACTTC. It specifies CASSLGDRGGQETQYF. The chain has TRBV11-2 and TRBJ2-5; 8 bases are a match to TRBD1. V was clipped by 1 base and J by 2 bases; unmatched bases: 6. The CDR3 loop spans 16 amino acids. Looked up from germline, CDR1 is SGHAT and CDR2 is FQNNGV.

This chain uses TRBV4-3 with TRBJ1-1, with 10 bases that match TRBD1. With V trimmed by 0 bases and J by 4 bases, 8 bases remained unmatched. CDR3 length: 17 residues. The germline CDR1 and CDR2 sequences are LGHNA and YSLEER. The DNA for the CDR3 is TGCGCCAGCAGCCAAGATCCCGGGACAGGGGTAGGCACTGAAGCTTTCTTT. Encoded protein: CASSQDPGTGVGTEAFF.

This clonotype was observed at least ten times. This chain joins TRBV5-1 and TRBJ2-3, with TRBD2 matching 13 bases. The V gene end was trimmed by 4 bases and the J gene end by 4 bases; junction bases not matched to a gene: 3. The CDR3 extends over 15 amino acids. The germline gives CDR1 SGHRS, CDR2 YFSETQ. CDR3 region: CASSGGLAGSDTQYF. As DNA, the CDR3 is TGCGCCAGCAGCGGGGGACTAGCGGGATCAGATACGCAGTATTTT.

In regard to this clonotype: One junction end disagrees with the germline gene, perhaps due to a read error. The V and J genes are TRBV4-2 and TRBJ1-3; D is undetermined. In germline, CDR1 is LGHNA, CDR2 YNFKEQ. This CDR3 has 15 amino acids. This CDR3 is CASTQNGQATNTIYF. The CDR3 DNA reads TGTGCCAGCACCCAAAACGGCCAGGCCACAAACACCATATATTTT.

This clonotype was observed a handful of times. The chain combines TRBV12-3 or TRBV12-4 with TRBJ1-1; D call uncertain. The CDR3 is 13 amino acids. Trimming removed 4 bases from V and 12 bases from J, with 18 bases in between. The CDR3 here is CASSSRRSVLSFF. CDR3 coding DNA: TGTGCCAGCAGTTCGCGCAGGTCCGTTTTATCTTTCTTT.

V is TRBV7-8 and J is TRBJ2-2; perhaps TRBD2 as D (7 bases). CDR3 length: 16 residues. V lost 7 bases and J lost 6, with 21 bases in between. Per germline, CDR1 SGHVS and CDR2 FQNEAQ. The CDR3 DNA reads as TGTGCCAGCAACACCCGAGGGGGGGGTCCCGCCGGGGAGCTGTTTTTT. The encoded protein is CASNTRGGGPAGELFF. Using reference TRBV7-8 and TRBJ2-2 for the parts outside the CDR3, the full variable domain is GAGVSQSPRYKVAKRGQDVALRCDPISGHVSLFWYQQALGQGPEFLTYFQNEAQLDKSGLPSDRFFAERPEGSVSTLKIQRTQQEDSAVYLCASNTRGGGPAGELFFGEGSRLTVL.